A single T cell receptor beta chain is shown here with its context. Its antigen is not known. CDR1 is DFQATT and CDR2 is SNEGSKA in the germline V gene (reference sequence). The CDR3 consists of 17 residues. V lost 0 bases and J lost 1, with 17 bases in between. In TCRdb, the reads were re-called with MiXCR into one record per CDR3 protein. The profile shows 650,000 to 900,000 distinct CDR3 sequences, approximately 32% of them singletons. The sample is drawn from a study of T cell repertoires in cytomegalovirus infection. Study details: Recently identified HLA-C-restricted CMV epitopes were used, and well-studied HLA-B-restricted CMV epitopes were used as well. Matching HLA type, along with CMV infection, was indicated by public TCR beta signatures.

Study outcomes and limitations: Cumulative frequency (of public TCR beta family members) identified carriers of CMV plus the relevant HLA.

The material was cultured CD8+ T cells from PBMCs, obtained from culture after CMV antigen stimulation. This sequence originates from a human donor in good health (CMV status not recorded). Some clones in this sample may be carry-over from other donors' samples. V and J are TRBV20-1 and TRBJ2-3, with D possibly called TRBD1 or TRBD2 (5 bases each). The CDR3 spells CSARDPLTGTGTDTQYF. The CDR3 DNA is TGCAGTGCTAGAGATCCCCTGACGGGGACGGGCACAGATACGCAGTATTTT.